The source of this T cell receptor (beta chain) is a study of blood T cell repertoires in COVID-19. Across the whole study: COVID-19 samples, acute and convalescent, were from the United States, Italy and Spain. The analysed material was cDNA or gDNA that came from T cells, B-cell-depleted T cells, or PBMCs.

This CDR3 is 13 amino acids long. Germline values: CDR1 SNHLY, CDR2 FYNNEI. The germline V and J ends were trimmed by 6 bases and 4 bases, with 10 bases remaining between them. As processed by the authors: From reference gene primer amplification, estimates of nucleated cell counts were derived. TCRdb's copy holds only in-frame clones and misses some; the assay was immunoSEQ multiplex PCR. Clonal size and the V and J genes are those of that table, whereas D and trimming came from the DNA. Of approximately 69,000 clones listed, roughly 70% are singletons. This clonotype was sampled from a man in his sixties with acute or convalescent COVID-19. The genes are TRBV2 and TRBJ1-3, with D possibly TRBD1 on 5 matching bases. Source material: peripheral blood. As DNA, the CDR3 is TGTGCCAGCAGAGGGGAAACCGGAAACACCATATATTTT. As protein: CASRGETGNTIYF.